This record looks at one T cell receptor (beta chain) sequence and its context. Its antigen is undetermined. The CDR3 extends over 13 amino acids. From germline, CDR1 is SQVTM and CDR2 ANQGSEA. This entry comes from a study of CXCR3-negative and CXCR3-positive naive CD8 T cells. About the research overall: Per-library TRB read counts averaged about 1.5 +/- 0.3 million, adding up to about 140 million in total. General study points: Fresh PBMCs went into most assays, and CXCR3 expression partly declined after cryopreservation. Naive cells that were CXCR3-positive had more hydrophobic TRB CDR3s (compared with CXCR3-negative naive cells).

The TRB cDNA libraries were prepared by 5' RACE with UMI labels. For each CDR3 protein, TCRdb gives one entry from its re-call of the 5' RACE reads, without DNA. This table holds approximately 98,000 distinct CDR3 sequences. The material sequenced was naive CXCR3+ CD8+ T cells from blood. Subset: CD45RO-CCR7+CD27+CD95- naive CD8+ T cells expressing CXCR3 (TNR3+). This TCR came from a human donor in good health. Some clones in this sample may be carry-over from other donors' samples. The V gene is TRBV29-1, the J gene TRBJ1-4; as DNA is missing, the TRBD1 call by TCRdb cannot be tested. This CDR3 is CSVKGGIDEKLFF.